These 24 T cell receptor beta chains came from one sample sequenced in a study of cytomegalovirus exposure and HLA in healthy donors. This PCR relied on a set of 60 Vbeta primers and 13 Jbeta primers. Clones were read by immunoSEQ multiplex PCR, and TCRdb kept only the in-frame ones, dropping some. The sample has 200,000 or so clones; about 79% are singletons. The sample was PBMCs. Receptors originate from a boy between 2 and 10 years old in good health and CMV-seronegative.

This chain joins TRBV30 and TRBJ2-2, with D possibly TRBD2 on 7 matching bases. Trimming took 0 bases from V and 5 from J, leaving 16 bases between them. The CDR3 is made up of 16 amino acids. Germline CDR1 is GTSNPN and CDR2 is SVGIG (reference sequence). Written as DNA, the CDR3 is TGTGCCTGGAGTGTAATCCCGGGGGGCCGGACCGGGGAGCTGTTTTTT. Its protein product is CAWSVIPGGRTGELFF. The whole variable domain, remainder taken from reference TRBV30 and TRBJ2-2, is SQTIHQWPATLVQPVGSPLSLECTVEGTSNPNLYWYRQAAGRGLQLLFYSVGIGQISSEVPQNLSASRPQDRQFILSSKKLLLSDSGFYLCAWSVIPGGRTGELFFGEGSRLTVL.

The CDR3 DNA sequence: TGTGCCAGCAGGACAGGGGAACAAGAGACCCAGTACTTC. Translating gives CASRTGEQETQYF. J is TRBJ2-5 and V is TRBV6-6, with 8 bases identical to TRBD1. The CDR3 has 13 residues. The V gene end was trimmed by 6 bases and the J gene end by 2 bases; junction bases not matched to a gene: 2. The germline CDR1 and CDR2 sequences are MNHNY and SVGAGI (reference sequence).

V is TRBV4-1 and J is TRBJ2-3, with TRBD2 matching 9 bases. Germline CDR1 and CDR2: MGHRA and YSYEKL. V gave up 1 base and J gave up 4 bases; unmatched junction bases: 6. This CDR3 contains 16 residues. This CDR3 is CASSQVGGGAADTQYF. The CDR3 bases are TGCGCCAGCAGCCAAGTGGGCGGGGGGGCTGCAGATACGCAGTATTTT.

The rearrangement links TRBV4-2 to TRBJ2-2, with 10 bases fitting TRBD2. Unmatched junction bases numbered 12, after V lost 0 bases and J lost 5 bases. The CDR3 extends over 19 amino acids. CDR1 is LGHNA and CDR2 is YNFKEQ in the germline V gene. This CDR3 reads CASSQDEASGGGVTGELFF. In DNA form, the CDR3 reads TGTGCCAGCAGCCAAGATGAGGCTAGCGGGGGAGGGGTGACCGGGGAGCTGTTTTTT.

CDR3 sequence reads: CATSKGAWGNQPQHF. The CDR3 nucleotides are TGTGCCACCAGCAAGGGGGCATGGGGCAATCAGCCCCAGCATTTT. The chain employs TRBV15 and TRBJ1-5; 7 nucleotides agree with TRBD1. CDR3 length: 15 residues. The V gene end was trimmed by 4 bases and the J gene end by 2 bases; junction bases not matched to a gene: 5. Germline lookup yields CDR1 LNHNV and CDR2 YYDKDF (reference sequence).

This clone was counted a few times. This chain uses TRBV30 with TRBJ2-2, with 15 bases aligning to TRBD2. J lost 1 base, V lost 4 bases, and 4 bases had no gene match. Germline CDR1 is GTSNPN and CDR2 is SVGIG (reference sequence). The CDR3 is 17 amino acids. CDR3 DNA: TGTGCCTGGACTGGACTAGCGGGGGGGAAGAACACCGGGGAGCTGTTTTTT. Protein product: CAWTGLAGGKNTGELFF.

The genes are TRBV9 and TRBJ1-5, with D possibly matching TRBD1 (6 bases). Per the germline V gene, CDR1 is SGDLS and CDR2 is YYNGEE. The V end lost 4 bases, the J end lost 7 bases, and 12 bases lay between the germline ends. This CDR3 spans 13 amino acids. The CDR3 DNA reads TGTGCCAGCAGCCCAGGGGAAGCCCAGCCCCAGCATTTT. Translated, it gives CASSPGEAQPQHF.

The chain links TRBV6-6 to TRBJ2-7; D is perhaps TRBD1 (5 bases). The CDR3 is 12 residues long. V dropped 6 bases and J dropped 3 bases, with 9 bases sitting between them. Germline CDR1 reads MNHNY; CDR2 reads SVGAGI (reference sequence). This chain's CDR3 is CASSSQGYEQYF. Written as DNA, the CDR3 is TGTGCCAGCAGCAGTCAGGGCTACGAGCAGTACTTC.

This clone was detected once. The chain links TRBV19 to TRBJ2-2; D not resolved. V shed 1 base and J shed 4 bases, with 7 bases lying between them. Germline CDR1 reads LNHDA; CDR2 reads SQIVND (reference sequence). The CDR3 loop spans 14 amino acids. The CDR3 region is CASSIGLFTGELFF. CDR3 in DNA: TGTGCCAGTAGTATAGGGCTTTTCACCGGGGAGCTGTTTTTT. Supplemented by reference TRBV19 and TRBJ2-2, the full variable domain reads DGGITQSPKYLFRKEGQNVTLSCEQNLNHDAMYWYRQDPGQGLRLIYYSQIVNDFQKGDIAEGYSVSREKKESFPLTVTSAQKNPTAFYLCASSIGLFTGELFFGEGSRLTVL.

The chain combines TRBV27 with TRBJ1-1, with a possible D match to TRBD1 (6 bases). V was trimmed by 2 bases and J by 4 bases, leaving 20 bases between them. CDR3 length: 17 amino acids. Germline CDR1 is MNHEY and CDR2 is SMNVEV (reference sequence). Here the CDR3 DNA reads TGTGCCAGCAGTTTACACCTAGGGGGGGGATCCGTCACTGAAGCTTTCTTT. Its protein product is CASSLHLGGGSVTEAFF.

The table lists this clone with a few counts. The chain uses TRBV7-6 and TRBJ2-2; the D gene is possibly TRBD1 (6 bases). The ends were cut back, 8 bases at V and 4 bases at J, with 11 bases in the middle. Germline-derived CDR1 and CDR2 are SGHVS and FNYEAQ. The CDR3 loop spans 13 amino acids. Here the CDR3 reads CASGDTGTGELFF. In DNA, the CDR3 is TGTGCCAGCGGGGACACGGGCACCGGGGAGCTGTTTTTT.

The J gene is TRBJ2-1, the V gene TRBV5-1, with D maybe TRBD2 (5 bases). Germline CDR1 SGHRS, CDR2 YFSETQ. Between the trimmed V and J ends, which lost 0 bases and 0 bases, there was a span of 7 bases. This CDR3 spans 15 amino acids. CDR3 sequence: CASSLAGSSYNEQFF. CDR3 coding DNA: TGCGCCAGCAGCTTGGCGGGGAGCTCCTACAATGAGCAGTTCTTC.

The V gene is TRBV29-1, the J gene TRBJ2-3, with D perhaps TRBD1 (6 bases). Germline CDR1 is SQVTM and CDR2 is ANQGSEA. The CDR3 is 14 residues long. V lost 6 bases and J lost 2, with 15 bases in between. The CDR3 here is CSVRQGLTTDTQYF. The CDR3 coding sequence is TGCAGCGTCAGGCAGGGGCTGACCACAGATACGCAGTATTTT.

The rearrangement links TRBV6-5 to TRBJ1-4; 9 nucleotides line up with TRBD1. The J segment lost 5 bases and the V segment lost 6 bases, leaving 4 bases of the junction unmatched. Germline CDR1 MNHEY, CDR2 SVGAGI. This CDR3 contains 14 residues. CDR3 coding DNA: TGTGCCAGCAGACGACAGGGGGGAAATGAAAAACTGTTTTTT. The encoded protein is CASRRQGGNEKLFF.

This clone was observed a handful of times. The genes are TRBV7-3 and TRBJ2-6; D might be TRBD1 (6 bases). The germline gives CDR1 SGHTA, CDR2 FQGTGA. The germline V and J ends were trimmed by 8 bases and 0 bases, with 8 bases remaining between them. The CDR3 is 14 residues long. The CDR3 DNA reads as TGTGCCAGCGCACAGGGCTCTGGGGCCAACGTCCTGACTTTC. Translating it yields CASAQGSGANVLTF.

V usage is TRBV5-1 and J usage is TRBJ1-2, with a weak D call TRBD1 (5 bases). Trimming stripped 0 bases from V and 8 bases from J, with 14 bases between. The CDR3 loop spans 14 amino acids. Germline CDR1 SGHRS, CDR2 YFSETQ. CDR3 residues: CASSLEGPDGGYTF. The CDR3 DNA reads as TGCGCCAGCAGCTTGGAGGGGCCGGATGGAGGCTACACCTTC.

The chain carries TRBV27 and TRBJ2-5, with no clear D. The end of the DNA fits TRBJ2-7 better, so the J call may be wrong. The V gene's germline CDR1 is MNHEY and CDR2 SMNVEV (reference sequence). The CDR3 is 11 amino acids. CDR3 bases: TGTGCCAGCAGTTTAGGACACGAGCAGTACTTC. This encodes CASSLGHEQYF.

The chain is built from TRBV4-2 and TRBJ2-1, with TRBD2 identical over 13 bases. The CDR3 length is 16 residues. Per germline, CDR1 LGHNA and CDR2 YNFKEQ. Unmatched junction bases numbered 3, after V lost 3 bases and J lost 4 bases. The CDR3 loop is CASSQVTSGGYNEQFF. CDR3 nucleotides: TGTGCCAGCAGCCAGGTGACTAGCGGGGGGTACAATGAGCAGTTCTTC.

This clone appeared once. This sample includes further DNA sequences coding for the same CDR3. This chain links TRBV10-3 with TRBJ1-1; 8 bases agree with TRBD1. Unmatched junction bases numbered 16, after V lost 6 bases and J lost 4 bases. Germline CDR1 and CDR2: ENHRY and SYGVKD. CDR3 length: 17 residues. The CDR3 loop reads CAIRRNDGQGSITEAFF. The CDR3 DNA sequence: TGTGCCATCAGGCGGAACGACGGACAGGGTTCGATCACTGAAGCTTTCTTT.

With respect to this clone: The sample contains more than one DNA sequence encoding this CDR3. The chain carries TRBV18 and TRBJ2-7; D perhaps matches TRBD1 (6 bases). Per the germline V gene, CDR1 is KGHSH and CDR2 is LQKENI. The V end was cut by 6 bases, the J end by 4 bases, with 16 bases between. The CDR3 totals 14 residues. The chain's CDR3 is CASSSRQDVYEQYF. For the CDR3, the DNA is TGTGCCAGCTCGTCTAGACAGGACGTTTACGAGCAGTACTTC.

The chain has TRBV9 and TRBJ1-6; TRBD1 matches at 8 bases. Germline trimming cut 4 bases from V and 6 bases from J; bases unmatched to any gene: 6. Germline CDR1 reads SGDLS; CDR2 reads YYNGEE. The CDR3 has 15 residues. CDR3 DNA: TGTGCCAGCAGCCTATCGACAGGGGCTAATTCACCCCTCCACTTT. It yields the protein CASSLSTGANSPLHF.

The chain recombines TRBV7-8 with TRBJ2-7; D remains unclear. Trimming left V 0 bases short and J 3 bases short, with 9 bases between. This CDR3 is built from 14 residues. The germline V gene encodes CDR1 SGHVS and CDR2 FQNEAQ. CDR3 sequence: CASSLAGSHYEQYF. Here the CDR3 DNA reads TGTGCCAGCAGCTTAGCAGGTAGCCACTACGAGCAGTACTTC.

This clone is a singleton in its sample. This rearrangement joins TRBV5-5 to TRBJ1-5; D is unresolved. V lost 4 bases and J 1 base, leaving 12 bases between the germline ends. The length of the CDR3 is 15 residues. Germline loops: CDR1 SGHKS, CDR2 YYEKEE (reference sequence). In nucleotides, the CDR3 is TGTGCCAGCAGCCTTATTCCCCGGAGCAATCAGCCCCAGCATTTT. Amino acid sequence: CASSLIPRSNQPQHF.

V is TRBV6-6 and J is TRBJ2-5; 8 bases map to TRBD2. The V and J ends lost 4 bases and 5 bases, in that order; junction bases with no gene match: 6. The CDR3 consists of 14 residues. Per the germline V gene, CDR1 is MNHNY and CDR2 is SVGAGI (reference sequence). For the CDR3, the DNA is TGTGCCAGCAGTTTCAGCGGGGGTAAGGAGACCCAGTACTTC. Amino acid sequence: CASSFSGGKETQYF.